This record looks at one TCR beta chain sequence and its context. What antigen it recognizes has not been identified. No much larger clone exists at a distance of one base, and base qualities are not known. The source of the sample is a study of human T cells and chemical hapten exposure (dated by TCRdb to about 2021). Context from the whole study: Libraries were pooled for sequencing, and variation in per-sample TCR yields was attributed mainly to small differences in library volumes within the pool. In alopecia patients, the study followed how the peripheral blood TCR repertoire changed in vivo over primary and secondary sensitization to diphenylcyclopropenone (DPC), a hapten. Both TCR alpha and TCR beta chains were sequenced from each blood RNA sample.

The investigation overall reported the following: DPC sensitization did not change the number of TCRs with a frequency above 1 in 1000, and there was no evidence of changes in global repertoire structure. Repeated subsampling changed both the strength of the expansion versus patch-test correlation and the threshold at which that correlation became significant.

Library prep was done by 5' RACE. Data came from an Illumina MiSeq. Library preparation attached unique molecular identifiers to individual cDNA molecules for quantitative, reproducible TCR counting. The published analysis was carried out like this. A median of around 96,000 TCRs per sample was observed, with a range of roughly 20,000 to 700,000. The Decombinator software suite was used to annotate the V, J and CDR3 of the TCR reads. For the PS versus PT1 abundance plots, all samples were subsampled to the same number of TCRs (28,000). Expanded TCRs were defined as absent before sensitization and observed at least eight times at the 2-week time point. TCRdb itself trimmed the public reads at Q25 with fastp, ran MiXCR and retained productive beta chains. Merged by CDR3 protein, the rows form single entries marked with the most common genes and DNA. The V and J calls follow TCRdb's processing rather than the paper's. Within this sample are tens of thousands of distinct CDR3 sequences, with under 10% of them counted one time only. The ten largest clones represent approximately 2.3% of the sample.

The V end gives up 0 bases and the J end 1 base, leaving 11 bases in the junction not matched to a gene. Looking up the germline V gene yields CDR1 MGHRA and CDR2 YSYEKL. CDR3 length: 18 amino acids, cysteine to phenylalanine. Only CDR3 DNA is held: 54 bases, read in frame from base 1. Total RNA was extracted from unfractionated whole blood that had been collected in Tempus Blood RNA tubes. As TCR sequencing controls, roughly five healthy volunteers were used, with blood taken at day 0, 2 weeks and 6 weeks. The TCR sequence derives from a male donor in good health. The V and J genes are TRBV4-1 and TRBJ1-1, with 7 bases in between that match TRBD1. The CDR3 reads CASSQDPILGQANTEAFF. The sequenced DNA is TGCGCCAGCAGCCAAGATCCCATCCTCGGACAGGCGAACACTGAAGCTTTCTTT.